These 32 T cell receptor beta chains came from one sample sequenced in a study of blood T cell repertoires in COVID-19. TCRdb's copy holds only in-frame clones and misses some; the assay was immunoSEQ multiplex PCR. The top ten hold about 2.2% of the sample, which has approximately 180,000 clones, nearly 90% seen once. The sequenced sample was PBMCs or T cells enriched from blood (not recorded which). Receptors originate from a woman aged 40-49 years with acute COVID-19.

J is TRBJ2-1 and V is TRBV9; 11 positions match TRBD2. The length of the CDR3 is 20 residues. Unmatched junction bases numbered 14, after V lost 3 bases and J lost 0 bases. Germline V gene sequence: CDR1 SGDLS, CDR2 YYNGEE. The CDR3 nucleotides are TGTGCCAGCAGCGGACGGAGTCAGAGGACTAGCGGGCCCTCCTACAATGAGCAGTTCTTC. As protein: CASSGRSQRTSGPSYNEQFF.

This clone was recorded once. V and J are TRBV4-2 and TRBJ2-1, with 8 bases that match TRBD2. V was clipped by 0 bases and J by 9 bases; unmatched bases: 7. In germline, CDR1 is LGHNA, CDR2 YNFKEQ. The CDR3 extends over 15 amino acids. The CDR3 here is CASSQDRTAGVEQFF. CDR3 nucleotide sequence: TGTGCCAGCAGCCAAGATCGGACAGCGGGAGTTGAGCAGTTCTTC.

The chain employs TRBV19 and TRBJ1-5, with TRBD1 matching over 7 bases. The CDR3 consists of 16 residues. Germline assignment: CDR1 LNHDA and CDR2 SQIVND (reference sequence). The V gene end was trimmed by 5 bases and the J gene end by 4 bases; junction bases not matched to a gene: 11. CDR3 in amino acids: CASSSPWTGRNQPQHF. DNA for the CDR3: TGTGCCAGTAGTTCACCCTGGACAGGACGGAATCAGCCCCAGCATTTT.

The J gene is TRBJ1-1, the V gene TRBV7-3, with D tentatively TRBD1 (5 bases). V lost 2 bases and J 5 bases, leaving 15 bases between the germline ends. Germline assignment: CDR1 SGHTA and CDR2 FQGTGA. This CDR3 has 15 amino acids. The CDR3 reads CASSLLAGKGTEAFF. The CDR3 coding sequence is TGTGCCAGCAGCTTATTGGCAGGGAAGGGGACTGAAGCTTTCTTT.

V usage is TRBV27 and J usage is TRBJ1-4; D remains ambiguous. CDR1 and CDR2 (germline): MNHEY, SMNVEV (reference sequence). Trimming shortened V by 5 bases and J by 0 bases, and 10 bases separated the two germline ends. This CDR3 has 15 residues. The CDR3 DNA follows: TGTGCCAGCAGTCTTTACAGCACAACTAATGAAAAACTGTTTTTT. It yields the protein CASSLYSTTNEKLFF.

The gene calls are TRBV6-2 or TRBV6-3 and TRBJ2-7; D is ambiguous. V shed 0 bases and J shed 4 bases, with 19 bases lying between them. The CDR3 extends over 17 amino acids. Germline V gives CDR1 MNHEY, CDR2 SVGEGT. The CDR3 nucleotides are TGTGCCAGCAGTTACTCCACGGCTGTTGGAGTGAGGTACGAGCAGTACTTC. Protein: CASSYSTAVGVRYEQYF.

This clone was observed once. This chain joins TRBV7-9 and TRBJ2-7, with TRBD2 matching 8 bases. CDR1 is SEHNR, CDR2 FQNEAQ, per germline (reference sequence). CDR3 length equals 16 residues. V trimming: 1 base; J trimming: 2 bases; junction bases outside the gene matches: 7. CDR3 coding DNA: TGTGCCAGCAGCTTAGTTGTGGGGACTAGTCCCTACGAGCAGTACTTC. Residues: CASSLVVGTSPYEQYF.

V and J are TRBV6-4 and TRBJ2-5; TRBD1 matches 8 bases. In germline, CDR1 is MRHNA, CDR2 SNTAGT. Trimming cost V 9 bases and J 5 bases; bases outside gene matches: 17. This CDR3 region has 16 residues. CDR3 in amino acids: CASQADQGAILETQYF. The CDR3 DNA reads TGTGCCAGTCAAGCAGACCAGGGGGCAATATTGGAGACCCAGTACTTC.

V and J are TRBV4-3 and TRBJ2-1; 12 bases align to TRBD2. CDR3 length: 15 residues. Looked up from germline, CDR1 is LGHNA and CDR2 is YSLEER. V shed 4 bases, J shed 7 bases, and the junction held 5 bases outside the gene matches. CDR3 sequence reads: CASSRGTSGPNEQFF. The DNA for the CDR3 is TGCGCCAGCAGCCGGGGGACTAGCGGGCCTAATGAGCAGTTCTTC.

This chain uses TRBV5-6 with TRBJ2-4; D may be TRBD2 (7 bases). Trimming took 3 bases from V and 7 from J, leaving 17 bases between them. CDR3 length equals 15 residues. Germline lookup yields CDR1 SGHDT and CDR2 YYEEEE. The CDR3 DNA reads as TGTGCCAGCAGCTCCAGGACTAGAGGGGGTAACATTCAGTACTTC. Encoded protein: CASSSRTRGGNIQYF.

The chain is built from TRBV11-2 and TRBJ2-1, with D perhaps matching TRBD2 (6 bases). V shed 5 bases and J shed 4 bases, with 15 bases lying between them. The CDR3 length is 15 residues. CDR1 and CDR2 (germline): SGHAT, FQNNGV. The CDR3 DNA follows: TGTGCCAGCAGCCCGGAGGTGGGGAGGTACAATGAGCAGTTCTTC. It codes for CASSPEVGRYNEQFF.

The chain combines TRBV3-1 (or the pseudogene TRBV3-2) with TRBJ1-1, with D maybe TRBD1 (6 bases). Trimming cost V 1 base and J 6 bases, with 15 bases left between them. Germline V gives CDR1 LGHDT, CDR2 YNNKEL (reference sequence). The CDR3 is made up of 15 amino acids. The CDR3 coding sequence is TGTGCCAGCAGCCAAGTACCAGGGGAGGGGGCTGAAGCTTTCTTT. It codes for CASSQVPGEGAEAFF.

In its sample, this clone was seen once. V and J are TRBV11-2 and TRBJ1-1; 11 bases map to TRBD1. V was clipped by 1 base and J by 6 bases; unmatched bases: 1. CDR3 length: 14 residues. Germline V gene lookup returns CDR1 SGHAT and CDR2 FQNNGV. The CDR3 spells CASSLADRGPEAFF. CDR3 in DNA: TGTGCCAGCAGCTTAGCGGACAGGGGGCCTGAAGCTTTCTTT.

This rearrangement joins TRBV5-1 to TRBJ2-1; TRBD2 aligns across 7 bases. The V and J ends lost 3 bases and 6 bases, in that order; junction bases with no gene match: 15. The CDR3 totals 17 residues. Germline CDR1 reads SGHRS; CDR2 reads YFSETQ. CDR3 sequence reads: CASSSTVGSGAFNEQFF. In DNA, the CDR3 is TGCGCCAGCAGCTCCACCGTCGGGAGCGGGGCGTTCAATGAGCAGTTCTTC.

The V gene is TRBV5-4, the J gene TRBJ2-2, with TRBD1 matching over 11 bases. The CDR3 runs to 15 residues. The junction had 3 bases not matched to a gene; V was cut back by 3 bases and J by 5 bases. Per germline, CDR1 SGHNT and CDR2 YYREEE (reference sequence). This CDR3 reads CASSWTGGRTGELFF. The CDR3 DNA reads TGTGCCAGCAGCTGGACAGGGGGCCGGACCGGGGAGCTGTTTTTT.

This sequence joins TRBV4-1 and TRBJ1-4; 9 nucleotides line up with TRBD1. The CDR3 has 16 amino acids. After removal of 4 bases from V and 4 bases from J, the junction contained 7 bases not matched to a gene. The germline CDR1 and CDR2 sequences are MGHRA and YSYEKL. The DNA of the CDR3 is TGCGCCAGCAGCCGTGGACAGGGGCCCTTTAATGAAAAACTGTTTTTT. It translates to CASSRGQGPFNEKLFF.

This chain uses TRBV19 with TRBJ1-2; D unclear. V was clipped by 0 bases and J by 1 base, with 12 bases between them. CDR1 and CDR2 (germline): LNHDA, SQIVND (reference sequence). The CDR3 spans 16 residues. CDR3 amino acids: CASSIEEEAFNYGYTF. CDR3 bases: TGTGCCAGTAGTATAGAGGAGGAAGCATTTAACTATGGCTACACCTTC.

The gene calls are TRBV11-2 and TRBJ2-7, with 8 bases identical to TRBD1. V dropped 1 base and J dropped 0; count of bases not matched to a gene: 2. Germline V gene sequence: CDR1 SGHAT, CDR2 FQNNGV. The CDR3 loop spans 15 amino acids. CDR3 sequence: CASSLAGTGSYEQYF. CDR3 DNA sequence: TGTGCCAGCAGCTTAGCAGGGACAGGCTCCTACGAGCAGTACTTC.

V usage is TRBV27 and J usage is TRBJ1-1, with TRBD1 matching 7 bases. The CDR3 length is 14 residues. Trimming cost V 10 bases and J 1 base; bases outside gene matches: 9. Looked up from germline, CDR1 is MNHEY and CDR2 is SMNVEV (reference sequence). The CDR3, as DNA: TGTGCCACCGGACCGACAGGGAGGAACACTGAAGCTTTCTTT. Translating it yields CATGPTGRNTEAFF.

This sequence joins TRBV7-3 and TRBJ2-7; 11 bases are a match to TRBD2. Losses at the gene ends were 1 base for V and 5 bases for J; bases not matched to a gene: 7. Germline V gene sequence: CDR1 SGHTA, CDR2 FQGTGA. The CDR3 contains 16 residues. The CDR3 DNA sequence: TGTGCCAGCAGCTTAAAGGGGACTAGCGGCTATAACGAGCAGTACTTC. Protein sequence: CASSLKGTSGYNEQYF.

The V gene is TRBV28, the J gene TRBJ2-7, with TRBD1 identical over 11 bases. After removal of 7 bases from V and 7 bases from J, the junction contained 12 bases not matched to a gene. CDR3 size: 15 residues. In germline, CDR1 is MDHEN, CDR2 SYDVKM. The CDR3 DNA sequence: TGTGCCAGCAAAATACGGACAGGGGGCGTGGGGGAGCAGTACTTC. Its translation is CASKIRTGGVGEQYF.

The chain combines TRBV4-1 with TRBJ2-7; D perhaps matches TRBD1 (5 bases). The V gene's germline CDR1 is MGHRA and CDR2 YSYEKL. The CDR3 sequence is 14 residues long. Trimming removed 1 base at V and 1 base at J, with 8 bases between. CDR3 loop: CASSQAAGSYEQYF. CDR3 nucleotides: TGCGCCAGCAGCCAAGCGGCAGGGTCCTACGAGCAGTACTTC.

The gene calls are TRBV5-4 and TRBJ1-1, with TRBD1 as a possible D gene (5 bases). This CDR3 comprises 12 residues. The germline V gene encodes CDR1 SGHNT and CDR2 YYREEE (reference sequence). The V end was cut by 0 bases, the J end by 8 bases, with 8 bases between. The CDR3 spells CASSLGGEEAFF. CDR3 bases: TGTGCCAGCAGCTTGGGGGGGGAAGAAGCTTTCTTT.

V and J are TRBV6-5 and TRBJ1-2; 8 positions agree with TRBD1. In germline, CDR1 is MNHEY, CDR2 SVGAGI. This CDR3 has 14 amino acids. V was clipped by 8 bases and J by 7 bases; unmatched bases: 12. CDR3 in amino acids: CASGRDRSRSGYTF. The CDR3 nucleotides read TGTGCCAGCGGCCGGGACAGGAGCCGCAGTGGCTACACCTTC.

The chain is built from TRBV6-1 and TRBJ1-2; the D gene is possibly TRBD1 (5 bases). V gave up 2 bases and J gave up 4 bases, with 14 bases separating them. This CDR3 has 15 residues. Per the germline V gene, CDR1 is MNHNS and CDR2 is SASEGT. The CDR3 DNA is TGTGCCAGCAGTGAAAACAGGCGCATGAGCTATGGCTACACCTTC. Encoded protein: CASSENRRMSYGYTF.

The chain carries TRBV4-3 and TRBJ1-1; a weak D match, TRBD1 (5 bases). Germline V gene lookup returns CDR1 LGHNA and CDR2 YSLEER. The CDR3 is made up of 15 amino acids. V was shortened by 4 bases and J by 1 base, with 13 bases between the two germline ends. The CDR3 coding sequence is TGCGCCAGCAGCCGACAACAGGAACCGAACACTGAAGCTTTCTTT. This gives the protein CASSRQQEPNTEAFF.

V is TRBV9 and J is TRBJ1-3; D possibly corresponds to TRBD1 (6 bases). The V and J ends lost 3 bases and 0 bases respectively, with 7 bases between them. Germline CDR1 reads SGDLS; CDR2 reads YYNGEE. The CDR3 covers 14 residues. DNA for the CDR3: TGTGCCAGCAGCGGAGGGGGCTCTGGAAACACCATATATTTT. Its translation is CASSGGGSGNTIYF. Full variable domain (rest looked up from reference TRBV9 and TRBJ1-3): DSGVTQTPKHLITATGQRVTLRCSPRSGDLSVYWYQQSLDQGLQFLIQYYNGEERAKGNILERFSAQQFPDLHSELNLSSLELGDSALYFCASSGGGSGNTIYFGEGSWLTVV.

The V gene is TRBV6-5, the J gene TRBJ1-1, with a tentative D call TRBD1 (5 bases). The V and J ends lost 7 bases and 0 bases respectively, with 12 bases between them. The CDR3 sequence is 14 residues long. The V gene's germline CDR1 is MNHEY and CDR2 SVGAGI. This CDR3 reads CASNRQQMNTEAFF. The CDR3 nucleotides read TGTGCCAGCAATCGACAGCAAATGAACACTGAAGCTTTCTTT.

V and J are TRBV28 and TRBJ1-3; 9 bases fit TRBD1. This CDR3 is 16 amino acids long. Germline V CDR1 and CDR2: MDHEN, SYDVKM. With 8 bases clipped from V and 0 bases from J, the junction kept 8 bases outside the gene matches. The CDR3 spells CASGRAQGASGNTIYF. The CDR3 DNA reads as TGTGCCAGCGGTCGAGCACAGGGGGCCTCTGGAAACACCATATATTTT.

The chain carries TRBV15 and TRBJ1-1; no firm D call. The germline V gene has CDR1 LNHNV and CDR2 YYDKDF (reference sequence). The CDR3 sequence is 15 residues long. Trimming stripped 0 bases from V and 5 bases from J, with 13 bases between. This chain's CDR3 is CATSRERGMGTEAFF. CDR3 nucleotide sequence: TGTGCCACCAGCAGAGAACGGGGTATGGGGACTGAAGCTTTCTTT.

The genes are TRBV27 and TRBJ2-3, with 8 bases identical to TRBD2. The CDR3 length is 14 residues. Per the germline V gene, CDR1 is MNHEY and CDR2 is SMNVEV (reference sequence). With 2 bases clipped from V and 8 bases from J, the junction kept 6 bases outside the gene matches. CDR3: CASSLREGEFTQYF. The CDR3, as DNA: TGTGCCAGCAGTTTACGGGAGGGTGAGTTTACGCAGTATTTT.

This chain connects TRBV7-3 to TRBJ2-2; 10 bases are shared with TRBD1. This CDR3 spans 16 amino acids. The trim removed 4 bases at V and 5 bases at J, leaving 7 bases unmatched. The germline CDR1 and CDR2 sequences are SGHTA and FQGTGA. The CDR3 is CASSSSGQGRTGELFF. The CDR3, as DNA: TGTGCCAGCAGCTCCTCGGGACAGGGGAGGACCGGGGAGCTGTTTTTT.